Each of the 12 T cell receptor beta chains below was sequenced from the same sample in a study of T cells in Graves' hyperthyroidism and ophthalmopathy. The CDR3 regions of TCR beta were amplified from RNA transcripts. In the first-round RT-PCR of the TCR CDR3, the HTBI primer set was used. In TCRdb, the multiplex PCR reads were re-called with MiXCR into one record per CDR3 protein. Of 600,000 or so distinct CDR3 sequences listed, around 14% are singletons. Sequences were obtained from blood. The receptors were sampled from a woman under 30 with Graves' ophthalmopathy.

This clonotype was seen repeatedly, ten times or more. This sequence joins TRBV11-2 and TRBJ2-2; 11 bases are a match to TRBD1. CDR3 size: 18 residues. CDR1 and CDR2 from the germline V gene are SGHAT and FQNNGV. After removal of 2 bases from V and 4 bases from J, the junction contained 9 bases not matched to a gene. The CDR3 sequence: CASSLRATGQGVTGELFF. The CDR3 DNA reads TGTGCCAGCAGCTTACGGGCTACGGGACAGGGGGTCACCGGGGAGCTGTTTTTT.

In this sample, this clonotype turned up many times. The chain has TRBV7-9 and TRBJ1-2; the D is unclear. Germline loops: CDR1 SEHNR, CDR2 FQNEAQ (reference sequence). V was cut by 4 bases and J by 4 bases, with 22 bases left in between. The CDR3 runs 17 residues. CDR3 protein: CASSSLRTSPPGYGYTF. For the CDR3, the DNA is TGTGCCAGCAGCTCCCTAAGGACGAGCCCCCCTGGCTATGGCTACACCTTC.

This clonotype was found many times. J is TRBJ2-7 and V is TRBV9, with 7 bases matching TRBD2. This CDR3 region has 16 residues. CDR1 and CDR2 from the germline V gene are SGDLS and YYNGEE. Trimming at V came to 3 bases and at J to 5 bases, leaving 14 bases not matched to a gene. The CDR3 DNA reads TGTGCCAGCAGCGCAACCCCCCGGACTAGTTCTGACGAGCAGTACTTC. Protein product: CASSATPRTSSDEQYF.

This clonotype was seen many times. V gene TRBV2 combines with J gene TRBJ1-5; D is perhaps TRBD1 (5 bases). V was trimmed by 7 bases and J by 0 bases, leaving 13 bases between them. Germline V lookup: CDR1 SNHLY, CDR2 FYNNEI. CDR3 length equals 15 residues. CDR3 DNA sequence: TGTGCCAGCACCCCCCACAGGAATAGCAATCAGCCCCAGCATTTT. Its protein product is CASTPHRNSNQPQHF.

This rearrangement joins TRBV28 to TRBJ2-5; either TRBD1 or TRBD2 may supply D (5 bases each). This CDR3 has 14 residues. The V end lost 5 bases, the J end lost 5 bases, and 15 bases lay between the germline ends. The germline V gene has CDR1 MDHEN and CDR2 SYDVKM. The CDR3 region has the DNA TGTGCCAGCAGTCGGGATCGGTGGGGCGAGACCCAGTACTTC. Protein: CASSRDRWGETQYF.

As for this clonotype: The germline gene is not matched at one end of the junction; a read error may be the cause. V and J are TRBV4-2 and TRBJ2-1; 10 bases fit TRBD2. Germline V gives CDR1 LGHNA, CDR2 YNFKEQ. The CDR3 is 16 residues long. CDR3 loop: CASSDGSGRGYNERFF. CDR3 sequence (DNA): TGTGCCAGCAGTGACGGGAGCGGGAGGGGGTACAATGAGCGGTTCTTC.

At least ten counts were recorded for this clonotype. The CDR3, as DNA: TGTGCCAGCAGTTTATATGGACCACAAACTAATGAGCAGTTCTTC. Its translation is CASSLYGPQTNEQFF. The chain employs TRBV28 and TRBJ2-1; no definite D call. This CDR3 spans 15 amino acids. Germline V lookup: CDR1 MDHEN, CDR2 SYDVKM. Trimming shortened V by 1 base and J by 7 bases, and 14 bases separated the two germline ends.

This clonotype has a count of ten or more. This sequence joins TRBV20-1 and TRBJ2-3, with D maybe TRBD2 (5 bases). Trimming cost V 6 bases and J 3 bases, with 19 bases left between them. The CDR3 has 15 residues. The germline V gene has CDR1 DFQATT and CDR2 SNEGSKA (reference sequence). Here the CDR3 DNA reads TGCAGTGCCCCCGGGGTGGGAGTAGGTACAGATACGCAGTATTTT. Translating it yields CSAPGVGVGTDTQYF.

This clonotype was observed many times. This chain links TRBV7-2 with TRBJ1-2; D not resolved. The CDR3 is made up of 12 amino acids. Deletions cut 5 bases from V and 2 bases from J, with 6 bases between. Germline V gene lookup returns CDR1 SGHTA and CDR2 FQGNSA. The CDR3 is CASSALNYGYTF. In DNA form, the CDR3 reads TGTGCCAGCAGCGCTCTGAACTATGGCTACACCTTC. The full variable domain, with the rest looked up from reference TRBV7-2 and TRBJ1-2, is GAGVSQSPSNKVTEKGKDVELRCDPISGHTALYWYRQSLGQGLEFLIYFQGNSAPDKSGLPSDRFSAERTGGSVSTLTIQRTQQEDSAVYLCASSALNYGYTFGSGTRLTVV.

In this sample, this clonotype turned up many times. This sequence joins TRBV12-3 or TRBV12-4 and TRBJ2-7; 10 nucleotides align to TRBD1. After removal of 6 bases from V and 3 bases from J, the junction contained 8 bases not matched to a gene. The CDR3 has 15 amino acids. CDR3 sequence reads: CASSSWTGGVYEQYF. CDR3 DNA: TGTGCCAGCAGCAGCTGGACAGGGGGAGTCTACGAGCAGTACTTC.

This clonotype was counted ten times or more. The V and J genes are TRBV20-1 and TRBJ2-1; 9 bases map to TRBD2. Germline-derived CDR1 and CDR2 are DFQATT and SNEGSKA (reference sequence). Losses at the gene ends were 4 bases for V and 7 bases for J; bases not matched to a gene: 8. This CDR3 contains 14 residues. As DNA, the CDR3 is TGCAGTGCTAATAGCGGGAGTAATCGGAATGAGCAGTTCTTC. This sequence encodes CSANSGSNRNEQFF.

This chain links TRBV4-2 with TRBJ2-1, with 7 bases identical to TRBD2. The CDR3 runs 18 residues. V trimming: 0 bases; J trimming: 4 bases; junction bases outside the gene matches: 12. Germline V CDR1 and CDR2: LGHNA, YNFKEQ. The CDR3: CASSQDPMTASGYNEQFF. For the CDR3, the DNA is TGTGCCAGCAGCCAAGATCCTATGACGGCTAGCGGTTACAATGAGCAGTTCTTC.